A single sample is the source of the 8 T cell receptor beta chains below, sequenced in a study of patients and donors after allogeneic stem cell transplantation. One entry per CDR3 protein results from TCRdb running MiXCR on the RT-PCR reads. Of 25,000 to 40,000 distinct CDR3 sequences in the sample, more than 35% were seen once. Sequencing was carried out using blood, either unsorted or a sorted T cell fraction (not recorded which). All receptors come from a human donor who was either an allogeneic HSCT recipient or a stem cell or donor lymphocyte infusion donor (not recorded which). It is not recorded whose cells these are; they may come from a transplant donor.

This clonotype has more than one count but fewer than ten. The CDR3 nucleotides are TGTGCCAGCAGTTACTCGGGGGGGGCCACTGAAGCTTTCTTT. Translated: CASSYSGGATEAFF. The J gene is TRBJ1-1, the V gene TRBV6-6, with D perhaps matching TRBD1 (6 bases). The germline gives CDR1 MNHNY, CDR2 SVGAGI (reference sequence). V lost 0 bases, J lost 4 bases, and 9 bases lay in between. CDR3 length equals 14 residues.

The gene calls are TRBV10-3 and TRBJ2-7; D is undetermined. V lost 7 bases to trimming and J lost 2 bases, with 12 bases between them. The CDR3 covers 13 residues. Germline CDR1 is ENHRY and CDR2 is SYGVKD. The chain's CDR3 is CAIKDFGAYEQYF. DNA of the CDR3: TGTGCCATCAAGGATTTTGGGGCCTACGAGCAGTACTTC.

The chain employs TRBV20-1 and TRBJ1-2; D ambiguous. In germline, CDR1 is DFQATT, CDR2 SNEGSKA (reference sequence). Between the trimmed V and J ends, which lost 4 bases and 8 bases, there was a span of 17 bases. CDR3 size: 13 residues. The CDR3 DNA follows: TGCAGTGCTAATAGAGGGATGGATCGAGGCTACACCTTC. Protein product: CSANRGMDRGYTF.

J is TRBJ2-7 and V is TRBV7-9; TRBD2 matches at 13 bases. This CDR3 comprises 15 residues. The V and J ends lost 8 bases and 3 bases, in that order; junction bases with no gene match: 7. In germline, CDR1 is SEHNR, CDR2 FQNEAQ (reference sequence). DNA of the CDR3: TGTGCCAGCTCCCATCGGACTAGCGGGAGCTACGAGCAGTACTTC. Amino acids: CASSHRTSGSYEQYF. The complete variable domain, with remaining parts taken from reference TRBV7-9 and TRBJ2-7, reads DTGVSQNPRHKITKRGQNVTFRCDPISEHNRLYWYRQTLGQGPEFLTYFQNEAQLEKSRLLSDRFSAERPKGSFSTLEIQRTEQGDSAMYLCASSHRTSGSYEQYFGPGTRLTVT.

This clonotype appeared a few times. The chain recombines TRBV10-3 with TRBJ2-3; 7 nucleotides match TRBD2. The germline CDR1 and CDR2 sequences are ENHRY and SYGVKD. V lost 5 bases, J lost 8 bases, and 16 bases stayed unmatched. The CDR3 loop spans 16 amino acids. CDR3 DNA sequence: TGTGCCATCAGTTCTCCTTTACGGGGGGATCTCGGTACGCAGTATTTT. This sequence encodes CAISSPLRGDLGTQYF.

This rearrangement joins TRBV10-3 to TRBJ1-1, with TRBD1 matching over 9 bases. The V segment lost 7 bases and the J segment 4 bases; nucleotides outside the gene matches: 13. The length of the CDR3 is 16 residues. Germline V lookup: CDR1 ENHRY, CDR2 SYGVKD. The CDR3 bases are TGTGCCATCAACTTCCCGGGACAGGGAGTGTGCACTGAAGCTTTCTTT. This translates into CAINFPGQGVCTEAFF.

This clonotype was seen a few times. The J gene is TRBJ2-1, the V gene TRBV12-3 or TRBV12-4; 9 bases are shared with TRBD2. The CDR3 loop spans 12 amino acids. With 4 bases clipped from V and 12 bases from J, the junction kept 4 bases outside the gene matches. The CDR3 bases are TGTGCCAGCAGTTCGGCGGGAGGGGGGCAGTTCTTC. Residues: CASSSAGGGQFF.

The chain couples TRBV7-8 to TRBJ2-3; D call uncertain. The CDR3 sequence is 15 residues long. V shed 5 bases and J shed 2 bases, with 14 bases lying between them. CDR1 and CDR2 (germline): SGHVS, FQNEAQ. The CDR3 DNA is TGTGCCAGCAGCCTTGGATCAATACTCACAGATACGCAGTATTTT. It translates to CASSLGSILTDTQYF. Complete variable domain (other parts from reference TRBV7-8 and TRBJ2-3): GAGVSQSPRYKVAKRGQDVALRCDPISGHVSLFWYQQALGQGPEFLTYFQNEAQLDKSGLPSDRFFAERPEGSVSTLKIQRTQQEDSAVYLCASSLGSILTDTQYFGPGTRLTVL.